This T cell receptor (beta chain) came from a study of response to subunit inactivated influenza vaccine. This CDR3 has 16 amino acids. J lost 3 bases, V lost 0 bases, and 6 bases had no gene match. Germline-derived CDR1 and CDR2 are MNHEY and SMNVEV (reference sequence). MiXCR, run by TCRdb on the RT-PCR reads, gives a single entry per CDR3 protein. This sample has 500,000 to 650,000 distinct CDR3 sequences; less than 10% occur once, and the top ten carry 13%. The sample consisted of PBMCs from blood, taken approximately 25 months after vaccination. The clonotype was recovered from a man aged 45-69 years who received an inactivated influenza vaccine. The V call is TRBV27, the J call TRBJ2-7; 9 bases match TRBD2. The DNA of the CDR3 is TGTGCCAGCAGTTTATCTGTAGCGGGGGAGCACTACGAGCAGTACTTC. This encodes CASSLSVAGEHYEQYF.